This TCR beta chain was recovered during a study of blood T cell repertoires in COVID-19. Study details: Both acute and convalescent COVID-19 samples were obtained from the United States, Italy and Spain. T cells, B-cell-depleted T cells, or PBMCs supplied cDNA or gDNA.

The V gene's germline CDR1 is LGHNA and CDR2 YNFKEQ. J was trimmed by 4 bases and V by 0 bases; bases with no gene match: 3. The CDR3 consists of 15 residues. Per the original data handling: Researchers report that nucleated cell counts were estimated from reference gene primer amplification. Assay: immunoSEQ multiplex PCR; the TCRdb copy retains only in-frame clones and omits some. The DNA was the basis for D and trimming; V, J and clone size are from that table. Here the sample spans 140,000 or so clones, around 76% being singletons. Input material: peripheral blood. The clonotype originates from a man between 60 and 70 years old with acute or convalescent COVID-19. The chain has TRBV4-2 and TRBJ2-1; 7 bases are shared with TRBD2. The DNA of the CDR3 is TGTGCCAGCAGCCAAGAGGCGGGGGTTTACAATGAGCAGTTCTTC. This translates into CASSQEAGVYNEQFF.